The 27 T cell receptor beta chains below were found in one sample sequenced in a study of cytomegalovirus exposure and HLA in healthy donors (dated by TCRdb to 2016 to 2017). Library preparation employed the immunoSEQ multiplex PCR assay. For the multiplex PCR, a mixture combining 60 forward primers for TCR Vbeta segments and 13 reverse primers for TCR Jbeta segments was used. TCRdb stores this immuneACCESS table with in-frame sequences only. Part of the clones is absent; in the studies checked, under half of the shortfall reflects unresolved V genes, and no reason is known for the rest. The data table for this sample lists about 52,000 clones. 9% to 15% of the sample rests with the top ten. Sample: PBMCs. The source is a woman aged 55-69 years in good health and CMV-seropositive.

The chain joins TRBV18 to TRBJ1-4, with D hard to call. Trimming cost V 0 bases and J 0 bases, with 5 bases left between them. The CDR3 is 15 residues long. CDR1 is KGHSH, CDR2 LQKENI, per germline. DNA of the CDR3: TGTGCCAGCTCACCACCGTTCACAACTAATGAAAAACTGTTTTTT. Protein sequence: CASSPPFTTNEKLFF.

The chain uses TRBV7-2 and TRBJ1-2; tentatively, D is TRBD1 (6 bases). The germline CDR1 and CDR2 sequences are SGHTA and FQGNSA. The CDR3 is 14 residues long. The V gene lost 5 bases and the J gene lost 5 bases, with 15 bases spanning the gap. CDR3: CASSNRWTDYGYTF. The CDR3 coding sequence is TGTGCCAGCAGCAACCGCTGGACAGATTATGGCTACACCTTC.

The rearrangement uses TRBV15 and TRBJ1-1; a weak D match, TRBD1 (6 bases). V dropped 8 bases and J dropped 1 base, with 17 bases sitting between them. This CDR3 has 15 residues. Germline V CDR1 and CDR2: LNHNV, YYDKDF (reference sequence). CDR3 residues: CATGRGGEENTEAFF. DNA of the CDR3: TGTGCCACCGGGAGGGGGGGCGAGGAGAACACTGAAGCTTTCTTT.

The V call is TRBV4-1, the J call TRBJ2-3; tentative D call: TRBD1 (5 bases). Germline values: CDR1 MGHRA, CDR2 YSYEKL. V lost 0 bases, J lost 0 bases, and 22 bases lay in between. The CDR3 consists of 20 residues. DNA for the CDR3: TGCGCCAGCAGCCAAGAAAGGGGAACTACGCGCCAGCCGAGCACAGATACGCAGTATTTT. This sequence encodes CASSQERGTTRQPSTDTQYF.

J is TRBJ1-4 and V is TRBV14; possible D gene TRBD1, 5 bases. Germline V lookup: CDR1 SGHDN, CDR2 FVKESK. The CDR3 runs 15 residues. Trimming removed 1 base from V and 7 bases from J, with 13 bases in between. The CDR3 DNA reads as TGTGCCAGCAGCCAAGCTCTTGGGGCGAGTGAAAAACTGTTTTTT. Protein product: CASSQALGASEKLFF.

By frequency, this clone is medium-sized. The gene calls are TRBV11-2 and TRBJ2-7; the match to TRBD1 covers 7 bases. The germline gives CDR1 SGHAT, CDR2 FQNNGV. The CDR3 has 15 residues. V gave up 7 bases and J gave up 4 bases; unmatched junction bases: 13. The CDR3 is CASTPSRGPVYEQYF. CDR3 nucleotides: TGTGCCAGCACCCCGTCTAGGGGGCCGGTTTACGAGCAGTACTTC.

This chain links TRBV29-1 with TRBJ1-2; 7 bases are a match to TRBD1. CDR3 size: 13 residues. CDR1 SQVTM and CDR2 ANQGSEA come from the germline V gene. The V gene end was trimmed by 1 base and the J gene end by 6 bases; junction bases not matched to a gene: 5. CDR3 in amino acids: CSVEVTGTHGYTF. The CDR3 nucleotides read TGCAGCGTTGAAGTGACAGGGACGCATGGCTACACCTTC.

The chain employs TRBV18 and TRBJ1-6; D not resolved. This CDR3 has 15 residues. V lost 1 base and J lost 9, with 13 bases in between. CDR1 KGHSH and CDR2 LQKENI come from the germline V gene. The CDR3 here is CASSPQSEGASPLHF. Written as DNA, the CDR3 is TGTGCCAGCTCACCACAGTCCGAGGGTGCTTCACCCCTCCACTTT.

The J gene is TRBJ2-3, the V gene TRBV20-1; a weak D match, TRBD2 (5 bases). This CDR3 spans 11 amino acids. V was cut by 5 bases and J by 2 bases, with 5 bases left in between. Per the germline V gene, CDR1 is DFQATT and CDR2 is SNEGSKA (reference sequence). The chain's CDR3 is CSAGLTDTQYF. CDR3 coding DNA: TGCAGTGCTGGACTCACAGATACGCAGTATTTT.

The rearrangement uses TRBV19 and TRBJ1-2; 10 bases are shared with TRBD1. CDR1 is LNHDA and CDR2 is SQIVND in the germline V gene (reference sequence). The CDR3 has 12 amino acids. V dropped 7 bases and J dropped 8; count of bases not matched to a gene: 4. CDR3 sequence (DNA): TGTGCCAGTATCGGGACAGGGGAAGGCTACACCTTC. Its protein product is CASIGTGEGYTF.

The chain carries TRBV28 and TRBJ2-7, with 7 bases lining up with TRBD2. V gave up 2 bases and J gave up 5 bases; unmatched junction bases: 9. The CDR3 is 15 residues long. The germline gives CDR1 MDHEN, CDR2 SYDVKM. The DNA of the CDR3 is TGTGCCAGCAGTTTAATTTCGGGGGAGGGGAACGAGCAGTACTTC. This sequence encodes CASSLISGEGNEQYF.

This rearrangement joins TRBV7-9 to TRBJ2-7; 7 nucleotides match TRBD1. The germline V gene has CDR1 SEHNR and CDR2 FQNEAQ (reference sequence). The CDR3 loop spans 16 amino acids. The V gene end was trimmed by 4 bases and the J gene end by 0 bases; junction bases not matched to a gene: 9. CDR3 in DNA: TGTGCCAGCAGCTATATTACAGGGGCGCTCTCCTACGAGCAGTACTTC. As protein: CASSYITGALSYEQYF.

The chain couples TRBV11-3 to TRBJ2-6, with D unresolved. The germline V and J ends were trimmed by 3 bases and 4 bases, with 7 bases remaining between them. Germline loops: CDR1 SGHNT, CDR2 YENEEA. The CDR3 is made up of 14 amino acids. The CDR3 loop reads CASSFSTGANVLTF. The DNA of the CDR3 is TGTGCCAGCAGCTTTAGTACCGGGGCCAACGTCCTGACTTTC. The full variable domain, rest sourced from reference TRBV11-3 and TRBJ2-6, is EAGVVQSPRYKIIEKKQPVAFWCNPISGHNTLYWYLQNLGQGPELLIRYENEEAVDDSQLPKDRFSAERLKGVDSTLKIQPAELGDSAVYLCASSFSTGANVLTFGAGSRLTVL.

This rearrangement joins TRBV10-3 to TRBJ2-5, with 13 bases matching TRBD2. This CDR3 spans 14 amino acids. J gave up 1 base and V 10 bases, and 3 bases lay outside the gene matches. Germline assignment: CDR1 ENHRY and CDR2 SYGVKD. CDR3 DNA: TGTGCCAGCGGGACTAGCGGGGCCCAAGAGACCCAGTACTTC. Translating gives CASGTSGAQETQYF.

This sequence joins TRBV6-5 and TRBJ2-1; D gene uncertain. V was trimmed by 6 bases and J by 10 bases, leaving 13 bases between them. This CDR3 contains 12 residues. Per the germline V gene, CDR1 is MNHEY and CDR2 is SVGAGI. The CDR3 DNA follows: TGTGCCAGCAGCATCCCGACTGGGGAGCAGTTCTTC. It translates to CASSIPTGEQFF.

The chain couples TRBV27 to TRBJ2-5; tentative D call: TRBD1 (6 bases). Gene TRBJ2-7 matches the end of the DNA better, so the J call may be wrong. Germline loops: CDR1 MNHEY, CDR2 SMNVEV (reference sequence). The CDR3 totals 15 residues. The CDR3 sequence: CASSIHYQGNYEQYF. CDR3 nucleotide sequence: TGTGCCAGCAGTATTCACTACCAGGGGAACTACGAGCAGTACTTC.

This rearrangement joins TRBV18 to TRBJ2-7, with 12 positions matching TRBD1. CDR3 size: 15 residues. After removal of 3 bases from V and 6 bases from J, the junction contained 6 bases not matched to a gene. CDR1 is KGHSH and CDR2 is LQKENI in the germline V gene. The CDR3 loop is CASSPGQGALGEQYF. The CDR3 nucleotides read TGTGCCAGCTCACCGGGACAGGGGGCTCTAGGCGAGCAGTACTTC.

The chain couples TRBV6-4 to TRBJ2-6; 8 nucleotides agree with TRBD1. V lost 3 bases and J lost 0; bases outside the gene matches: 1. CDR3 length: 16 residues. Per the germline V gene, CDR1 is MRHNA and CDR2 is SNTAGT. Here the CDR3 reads CASSEGQVSGANVLTF. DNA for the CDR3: TGTGCCAGCAGTGAGGGACAGGTCTCTGGGGCCAACGTCCTGACTTTC.

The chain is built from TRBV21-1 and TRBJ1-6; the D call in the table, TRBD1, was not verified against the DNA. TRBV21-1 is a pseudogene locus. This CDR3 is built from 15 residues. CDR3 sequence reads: CASSKEGGLYSPLHF. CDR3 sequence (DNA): TGTGCCAGCAGCAAAGAAGGGGGTTTGTATTCACCCCTCCACTTT.

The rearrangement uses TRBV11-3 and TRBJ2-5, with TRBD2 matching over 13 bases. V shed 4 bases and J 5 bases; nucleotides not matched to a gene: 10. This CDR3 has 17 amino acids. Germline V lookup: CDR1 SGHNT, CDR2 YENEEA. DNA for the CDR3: TGTGCCAGCAGCTCGGGGACTAGCGGGACCGGGGGGGAGACCCAGTACTTC. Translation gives CASSSGTSGTGGETQYF. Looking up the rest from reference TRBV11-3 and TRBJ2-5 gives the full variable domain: EAGVVQSPRYKIIEKKQPVAFWCNPISGHNTLYWYLQNLGQGPELLIRYENEEAVDDSQLPKDRFSAERLKGVDSTLKIQPAELGDSAVYLCASSSGTSGTGGETQYFGPGTRLLVL.

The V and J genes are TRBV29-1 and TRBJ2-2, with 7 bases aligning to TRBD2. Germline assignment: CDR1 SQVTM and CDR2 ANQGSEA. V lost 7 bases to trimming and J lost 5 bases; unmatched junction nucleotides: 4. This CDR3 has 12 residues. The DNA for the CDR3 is TGCAGCGGCCAGCGGGGTACCGGGGAGCTGTTTTTT. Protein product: CSGQRGTGELFF.

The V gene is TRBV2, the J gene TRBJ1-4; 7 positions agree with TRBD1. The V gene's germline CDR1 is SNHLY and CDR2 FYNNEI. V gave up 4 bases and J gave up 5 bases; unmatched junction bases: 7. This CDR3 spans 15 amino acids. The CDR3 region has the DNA TGTGCCAGCAGTGGTATCTCAGGGGGGAATGAAAAACTGTTTTTT. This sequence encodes CASSGISGGNEKLFF.

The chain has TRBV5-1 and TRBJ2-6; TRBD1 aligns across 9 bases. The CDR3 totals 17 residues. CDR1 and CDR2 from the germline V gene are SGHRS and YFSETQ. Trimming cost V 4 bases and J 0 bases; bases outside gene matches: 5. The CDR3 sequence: CASSPGTGTSGANVLTF. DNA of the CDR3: TGCGCCAGCAGCCCCGGGACAGGGACCTCTGGGGCCAACGTCCTGACTTTC. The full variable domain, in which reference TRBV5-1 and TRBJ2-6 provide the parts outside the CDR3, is KAGVTQTPRYLIKTRGQQVTLSCSPISGHRSVSWYQQTPGQGLQFLFEYFSETQRNKGNFPGRFSGRQFSNSRSEMNVSTLELGDSALYLCASSPGTGTSGANVLTFGAGSRLTVL.

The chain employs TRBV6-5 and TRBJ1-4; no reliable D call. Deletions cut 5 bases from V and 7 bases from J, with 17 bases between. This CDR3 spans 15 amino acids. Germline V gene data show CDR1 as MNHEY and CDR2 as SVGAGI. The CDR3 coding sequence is TGTGCCAGCAGTCGATCGGGATCCCGAGGTGAAAAACTGTTTTTT. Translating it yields CASSRSGSRGEKLFF.

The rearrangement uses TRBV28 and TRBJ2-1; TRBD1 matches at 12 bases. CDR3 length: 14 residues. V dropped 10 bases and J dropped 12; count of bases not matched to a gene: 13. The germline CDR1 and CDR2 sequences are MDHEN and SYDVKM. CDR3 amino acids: CATLETGTGGRQFF. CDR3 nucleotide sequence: TGTGCCACTCTTGAAACCGGGACAGGGGGCCGGCAGTTCTTC.

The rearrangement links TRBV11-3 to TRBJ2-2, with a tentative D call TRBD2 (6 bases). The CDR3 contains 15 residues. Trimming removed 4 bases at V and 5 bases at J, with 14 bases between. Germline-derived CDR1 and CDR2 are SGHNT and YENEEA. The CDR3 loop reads CASSSQSGETGELFF. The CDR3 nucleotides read TGTGCCAGCAGCTCTCAATCGGGGGAAACCGGGGAGCTGTTTTTT.

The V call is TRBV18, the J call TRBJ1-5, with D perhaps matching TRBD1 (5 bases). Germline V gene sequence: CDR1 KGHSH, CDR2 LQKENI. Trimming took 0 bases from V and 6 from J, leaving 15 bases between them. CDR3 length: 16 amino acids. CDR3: CASSPPAAGGIQPQHF. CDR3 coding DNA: TGTGCCAGCTCACCACCGGCGGCCGGGGGGATTCAGCCCCAGCATTTT.